The 7 T cell receptor beta chains in this list originate from one sample, sequenced in a study of blood T cell repertoires in COVID-19. Only in-frame clones appear in the TCRdb table, and some are missing; sequencing was by immunoSEQ multiplex PCR. The table shows about 270,000 clones, with roughly 86% occurring only once. Sequenced material: peripheral blood. All receptors derive from a woman aged 55-69 years who had recovered from COVID-19.

V usage is TRBV4-2 and J usage is TRBJ2-2, with 15 bases aligning to TRBD2. CDR1 is LGHNA and CDR2 is YNFKEQ in the germline V gene. The CDR3 runs 17 residues. V trimming: 2 bases; J trimming: 4 bases; junction bases outside the gene matches: 2. The CDR3 DNA reads as TGTGCCAGCAGCCAACGGACTAGCGGGGGGGTCACCGGGGAGCTGTTTTTT. It translates to CASSQRTSGGVTGELFF.

Here the CDR3 reads CASSLETANYGYTF. The CDR3 DNA follows: TGTGCCAGCAGCCTGGAGACAGCAAACTATGGCTACACCTTC. This rearrangement joins TRBV7-9 to TRBJ1-2, with a weak D call TRBD1 (5 bases). In germline, CDR1 is SEHNR, CDR2 FQNEAQ (reference sequence). V was pared by 5 bases and J by 2 bases, with 12 bases between. The CDR3 is made up of 14 amino acids.

This chain connects TRBV25-1 to TRBJ1-4, with 10 bases matching TRBD1. The CDR3 is 13 residues long. Germline V lookup: CDR1 MGHDK, CDR2 SYGVNS. V lost 9 bases, J lost 6 bases, and 4 bases stayed unmatched. CDR3 residues: CARADRGHEKLFF. As DNA, the CDR3 is TGTGCCAGAGCAGACAGGGGGCATGAAAAACTGTTTTTT.

V gene TRBV5-8 combines with J gene TRBJ1-1; D is undetermined. Germline values: CDR1 SGHTS, CDR2 YDEGEE. This CDR3 is built from 14 residues. Trimming stripped 0 bases from V and 3 bases from J, with 9 bases between. This CDR3 is CASSLGRRDTEAFF. CDR3 DNA sequence: TGTGCCAGCAGCTTGGGCAGGCGGGACACTGAAGCTTTCTTT.

J is TRBJ2-1 and V is TRBV7-9, with 11 bases aligning to TRBD2. V dropped 3 bases and J dropped 4; count of bases not matched to a gene: 11. The CDR3 covers 18 residues. CDR1 SEHNR and CDR2 FQNEAQ come from the germline V gene (reference sequence). The CDR3 DNA sequence: TGTGCCAGCAGCTTGACCAGACTAGCGGGGTCGTTGTACAATGAGCAGTTCTTC. Protein product: CASSLTRLAGSLYNEQFF.

This clone was counted a single time. The CDR3 spells CASSTNSGGFYNEQFF. CDR3 nucleotide sequence: TGTGCCAGCAGCACAAATAGCGGGGGGTTTTACAATGAGCAGTTCTTC. The chain links TRBV11-2 to TRBJ2-1; 10 nucleotides match TRBD2. Germline loops: CDR1 SGHAT, CDR2 FQNNGV. Germline trimming cut 5 bases from V and 4 bases from J; bases unmatched to any gene: 8. CDR3 length: 16 amino acids. The entire variable domain, with the rest obtained from reference TRBV11-2 and TRBJ2-1, is as follows: EAGVAQSPRYKIIEKRQSVAFWCNPISGHATLYWYQQILGQGPKLLIQFQNNGVVDDSQLPKDRFSAERLKGVDSTLKIQPAKLEDSAVYLCASSTNSGGFYNEQFFGPGTRLTVL.

This clone came up once. The chain joins TRBV9 to TRBJ2-3; D is possibly TRBD1 (6 bases). In germline, CDR1 is SGDLS, CDR2 YYNGEE. The V and J ends lost 3 bases and 8 bases respectively, with 19 bases between them. This CDR3 has 15 amino acids. The CDR3 is CASSEQGAAPGTQYF. DNA for the CDR3: TGTGCCAGCAGCGAACAGGGTGCCGCCCCAGGTACGCAGTATTTT.